The 18 T cell receptor beta chains below were found in one sample sequenced in a study of CD8+ T cells in alopecia areata (dated by TCRdb to between 2017 and 2018). The sample's time point label is to be understood as: about 4 weeks on oral tofacitinib. The treatment or condition tag for this specimen amounts to: oral pan-JAK inhibitor, 5-10 mg twice daily. The method behind the library was the immunoSEQ multiplex PCR assay. For TCR sequencing, RNA was extracted from every sample and reverse transcribed into cDNA to serve as template. In TCRdb, the immuneACCESS table is reduced to in-frame sequences with V and J assigned. These tables do not hold every clone; where another copy was compared, an unresolved V gene accounts for under half, and the others remain unexplained. The sample yields more than 130,000 clones; about four fifths were counted once. Clones ranked in the top ten supply roughly 25% of the sample.

The sequencing here drew on CD8+ T cells sorted from blood, taken at week 4, from a patient treated with tofacitinib. These receptors all come from a human donor with alopecia areata.

This clone was observed once. The CDR3 spells CASSDRLAGLPVRDTQYF. In DNA, the CDR3 is TGTGCCAGCAGTGACAGGCTAGCGGGGCTTCCAGTTAGAGATACGCAGTATTTT. The rearrangement joins TRBV6-4 to TRBJ2-3, with 9 bases identical to TRBD2. This CDR3 spans 18 amino acids. V shed 2 bases and J 5 bases; nucleotides not matched to a gene: 14. Germline V gives CDR1 MRHNA, CDR2 SNTAGT.

As to this clone: The sample carries other DNA sequences with the same CDR3. The J gene is TRBJ2-1, the V gene TRBV4-3; 10 nucleotides align to TRBD2. Trimming removed 0 bases from V and 1 base from J; junction bases left unmatched: 3. The germline V gene has CDR1 LGHNA and CDR2 YSLEER. This CDR3 is built from 17 residues. For the CDR3, the DNA is TGCGCCAGCAGCCAAGATTCTAGCGGGGGATCCTACAATGAGCAGTTCTTC. Amino acids: CASSQDSSGGSYNEQFF.

The sample holds one count of this clone. The rearrangement joins TRBV5-4 to TRBJ2-7; no reliable D call. The CDR3 consists of 14 residues. CDR1 and CDR2 (germline): SGHNT, YYREEE (reference sequence). V lost 0 bases to trimming and J lost 3 bases, with 10 bases between them. Here the CDR3 reads CASSLDLSLYEQYF. CDR3 DNA: TGTGCCAGCAGCTTGGATCTCTCCCTCTACGAGCAGTACTTC.

This sequence joins TRBV27 and TRBJ2-6; the D call may be TRBD1 or TRBD2 (5 bases each). The CDR3 sequence is 13 residues long. V gave up 6 bases and J gave up 4 bases, with 7 bases separating them. Germline values: CDR1 MNHEY, CDR2 SMNVEV (reference sequence). CDR3 coding DNA: TGTGCCAGCAGGGGGGTAGGGGCCAACGTCCTGACTTTC. Translation gives CASRGVGANVLTF. The variable domain in full, with the rest retrieved from reference TRBV27 and TRBJ2-6, is EAQVTQNPRYLITVTGKKLTVTCSQNMNHEYMSWYRQDPGLGLRQIYYSMNVEVTDKGDVPEGYKVSRKEKRNFPLILESPSPNQTSLYFCASRGVGANVLTFGAGSRLTVL.

This chain joins TRBV27 and TRBJ2-7; tentatively, D is TRBD1 or TRBD2 (5 bases each). The CDR3 covers 12 residues. Trimming took off 3 bases at V and 6 bases at J, with 9 bases between the two ends. Germline CDR1 and CDR2: MNHEY and SMNVEV (reference sequence). The CDR3 reads CASSFGDGEQYF. As DNA, the CDR3 is TGTGCCAGCAGTTTCGGGGACGGCGAGCAGTACTTC.

The V and J genes are TRBV29-1 and TRBJ2-5; 8 bases map to TRBD2. Germline values: CDR1 SQVTM, CDR2 ANQGSEA. The length of the CDR3 is 14 residues. With 2 bases clipped from V and 2 bases from J, the junction kept 4 bases outside the gene matches. CDR3 residues: CSVELAGKQETQYF. The CDR3 DNA is TGCAGCGTTGAACTAGCGGGCAAACAAGAGACCCAGTACTTC. Filled out from reference TRBV29-1 and TRBJ2-5, the complete variable domain reads SAVISQKPSRDICQRGTSLTIQCQVDSQVTMMFWYRQQPGQSLTLIATANQGSEATYESGFVIDKFPISRPNLTFSTLTVSNMSPEDSSIYLCSVELAGKQETQYFGPGTRLLVL.

The rearrangement joins TRBV7-2 to TRBJ2-3, with 9 bases lining up with TRBD2. V lost 1 base, J lost 0 bases, and 8 bases stayed unmatched. The V gene's germline CDR1 is SGHTA and CDR2 FQGNSA. The CDR3 contains 18 residues. The CDR3: CASSLGPSGGWSTDTQYF. The CDR3 coding sequence is TGTGCCAGCAGCTTAGGACCGAGCGGGGGGTGGAGCACAGATACGCAGTATTTT.

This clone was seen only a few times. This sample also contains other DNA sequences that code for the same CDR3. This chain connects TRBV5-6 to TRBJ2-7; no definite D call. This CDR3 spans 11 amino acids. Trimming cost V 3 bases and J 2 bases, with 3 bases left between them. The germline V gene encodes CDR1 SGHDT and CDR2 YYEEEE. CDR3 loop: CASSSTYEQYF. DNA of the CDR3: TGTGCCAGCAGCTCCACCTACGAGCAGTACTTC. Full variable domain (missing parts from reference TRBV5-6 and TRBJ2-7): DAGVTQSPTHLIKTRGQQVTLRCSPKSGHDTVSWYQQALGQGPQFIFQYYEEEERQRGNFPDRFSGHQFPNYSSELNVNALLLGDSALYLCASSSTYEQYFGPGTRLTVT.

V and J are TRBV6-5 and TRBJ2-2; 7 nucleotides match TRBD2. Germline lookup yields CDR1 MNHEY and CDR2 SVGAGI. This CDR3 is 15 amino acids long. V dropped 4 bases and J dropped 3; count of bases not matched to a gene: 5. The DNA for the CDR3 is TGTGCCAGCAGTTCCCTAGCGGTTCACACCGGGGAGCTGTTTTTT. Protein sequence: CASSSLAVHTGELFF.

The gene calls are TRBV5-6 and TRBJ2-1, with D possibly matching TRBD2 (5 bases). The germline V and J ends were trimmed by 3 bases and 4 bases, with 14 bases remaining between them. Germline values: CDR1 SGHDT, CDR2 YYEEEE. This CDR3 has 15 amino acids. The CDR3 protein is CASSYEGPPYNEQFF. Written as DNA, the CDR3 is TGTGCCAGCAGCTACGAGGGCCCCCCTTACAATGAGCAGTTCTTC.

This chain connects TRBV29-1 to TRBJ2-7, with 8 positions matching TRBD1. The J segment lost 5 bases and the V segment lost 6 bases, leaving 9 bases of the junction unmatched. The length of the CDR3 is 13 residues. Germline CDR1 reads SQVTM; CDR2 reads ANQGSEA. The CDR3 sequence: CSVGQGGPHEQYF. The CDR3 coding sequence is TGCAGCGTAGGACAGGGTGGTCCCCACGAGCAGTACTTC.

V is TRBV30 and J is TRBJ2-3; D is ambiguous. CDR1 is GTSNPN, CDR2 SVGIG, per germline (reference sequence). CDR3 length equals 13 residues. Trimming removed 1 base from V and 6 bases from J, with 11 bases in between. The CDR3 loop reads CAWSELQLDTQYF. The CDR3 DNA reads as TGTGCCTGGAGTGAATTACAGCTGGATACGCAGTATTTT.

The CDR3 nucleotides are TGTGCTAGTGGTTTGGCAGTCGAGACCCAGTACTTC. Protein: CASGLAVETQYF. This chain connects TRBV12-5 to TRBJ2-5, with D unresolved. V lost 1 base to trimming and J lost 5 bases, with 5 bases between them. The CDR3 covers 12 residues. Germline V CDR1 and CDR2: LGHNT, FRNRAP.

This chain links TRBV5-6 with TRBJ2-6; the D is unclear. CDR1 and CDR2 (germline): SGHDT, YYEEEE. The CDR3 is 15 residues long. V lost 5 bases, J lost 0 bases, and 9 bases lay in between. The CDR3 protein is CASSPEFSGANVLTF. CDR3 nucleotide sequence: TGTGCCAGCAGTCCCGAGTTCTCTGGGGCCAACGTCCTGACTTTC.

V and J are TRBV7-9 and TRBJ1-1; TRBD1 is a possible D gene (6 bases). CDR1 is SEHNR and CDR2 is FQNEAQ in the germline V gene (reference sequence). Trimming removed 5 bases at V and 0 bases at J, with 16 bases between. The CDR3 extends over 16 amino acids. This CDR3 reads CASSPYGGVMNTEAFF. DNA for the CDR3: TGTGCCAGCAGCCCGTACGGGGGCGTGATGAACACTGAAGCTTTCTTT.

The chain joins TRBV10-3 to TRBJ2-7, with D possibly TRBD2 on 6 matching bases. The ends were cut back, 3 bases at V and 2 bases at J, with 17 bases in the middle. There are 16 residues in the CDR3. Germline V gene lookup returns CDR1 ENHRY and CDR2 SYGVKD. The chain's CDR3 is CAISDPTSGLPYEQYF. CDR3 in DNA: TGTGCCATCAGTGACCCTACAAGCGGGCTCCCCTACGAGCAGTACTTC.

The chain couples TRBV4-2 to TRBJ2-4, with 7 bases matching TRBD2. Germline V lookup: CDR1 LGHNA, CDR2 YNFKEQ. With 3 bases clipped from V and 0 bases from J, the junction kept 2 bases outside the gene matches. The CDR3 is 15 residues long. The CDR3 here is CASSQRLAAKNIQYF. The CDR3 DNA reads as TGTGCCAGCAGCCAGAGACTAGCAGCCAAAAACATTCAGTACTTC.

V gene TRBV7-9 combines with J gene TRBJ2-7, with 7 bases identical to TRBD1. The CDR3 is made up of 14 amino acids. J gave up 3 bases and V 4 bases, and 6 bases lay outside the gene matches. CDR1 and CDR2 from the germline V gene are SEHNR and FQNEAQ (reference sequence). The CDR3 region has the DNA TGTGCCAGCAGCTCGGACAGGTCGGACTACGAGCAGTACTTC. Its protein is CASSSDRSDYEQYF. Combining the CDR3 with reference TRBV7-9 and TRBJ2-7 gives the whole variable domain DTGVSQNPRHKITKRGQNVTFRCDPISEHNRLYWYRQTLGQGPEFLTYFQNEAQLEKSRLLSDRFSAERPKGSFSTLEIQRTEQGDSAMYLCASSSDRSDYEQYFGPGTRLTVT.